The clone carrying this TCR beta chain was seen many times. What it binds is not known. Samples came from axillary lymph nodes draining the breast cancer. The data are from a study of breast tumors, draining lymph nodes, adjacent tissues. General study results and limits: Tumors had less TCR diversity than lymph nodes, more than nontumor tissue. That most tumor T cells come from lymph nodes remained unproven. Data fit most tumor T cells coming from lymph node, expanding in tumor. Compared with basal-like, luminal-like tumors shared significantly more repertoire with nontumor tissue.

TCRdb used MiXCR to reprocess the multiplex PCR reads, holding one entry per CDR3 protein. Of about 140,000 distinct CDR3 sequences listed, 30% to 35% were seen once; the top ten hold around 2.5%. The sequenced sample consisted of axillary lymph node tissue. This sequence originates from a female donor with breast cancer. Some clones in this sample may be carry-over from other donors' samples.

CDR3 protein: CASSRSGTGGRNYGYTF. CDR3 nucleotides: TGTGCCAGCAGTCGCTCCGGGACAGGGGGCAGAAACTATGGCTACACCTTC. This chain uses TRBV6-5 with TRBJ1-2; the match to TRBD1 covers 12 bases. The CDR3 has 17 residues. Germline CDR1 and CDR2: MNHEY and SVGAGI. J lost 2 bases, V lost 5 bases, and 9 bases had no gene match.